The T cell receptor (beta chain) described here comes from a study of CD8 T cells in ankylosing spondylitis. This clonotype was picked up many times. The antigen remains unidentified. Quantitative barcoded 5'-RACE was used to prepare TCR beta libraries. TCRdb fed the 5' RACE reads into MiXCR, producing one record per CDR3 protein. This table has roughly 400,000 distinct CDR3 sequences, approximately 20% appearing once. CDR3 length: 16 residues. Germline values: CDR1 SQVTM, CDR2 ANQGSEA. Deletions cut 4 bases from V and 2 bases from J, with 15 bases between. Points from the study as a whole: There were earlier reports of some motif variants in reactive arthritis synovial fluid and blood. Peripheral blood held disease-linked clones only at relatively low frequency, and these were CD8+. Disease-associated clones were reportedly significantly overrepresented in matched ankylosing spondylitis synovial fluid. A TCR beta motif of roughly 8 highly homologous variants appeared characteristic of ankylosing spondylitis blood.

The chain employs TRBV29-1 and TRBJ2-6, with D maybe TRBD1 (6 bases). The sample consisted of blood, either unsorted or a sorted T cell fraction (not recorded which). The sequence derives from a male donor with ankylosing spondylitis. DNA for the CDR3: TGCAGCGTTGGAGCGACAGGTATGGCTGGGGCCAACGTCCTGACTTTC. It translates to CSVGATGMAGANVLTF.